Following are 10 T cell receptor beta chains from one sample sequenced in a study of radiation and T cells in renal cell carcinoma. Time point of the sample: blood 2 weeks post-SBRT. As for treatment: 15 Gy SBRT to primary tumor, nephrectomy 4 weeks later. The data were produced by immunoSEQ multiplex PCR, yet TCRdb's version contains in-frame clones alone and is incomplete. There are approximately 120,000 clones in the sample; around 80% occur only once, and approximately 5% lies in the top ten. Specimen: blood, collected from a patient whose treatment included radiotherapy and nephrectomy. These TCRs come from a man in his forties or fifties with renal cell carcinoma.

There are a few counts of this clone. J is TRBJ2-7 and V is TRBV10-2; D is ambiguous. V was cut by 8 bases and J by 6 bases, with 8 bases left in between. The CDR3 extends over 10 amino acids. The V gene's germline CDR1 is WSHSY and CDR2 SAAADI. The CDR3 region has the DNA TGCGCCAGCGGACGACGCGAGCAGTACTTC. Its protein product is CASGRREQYF.

This clone turned up a few times. The rearrangement joins TRBV2 to TRBJ1-2; weak D call: TRBD1 (6 bases). Trimming pared 1 base from V and 4 bases from J, leaving 13 bases between. CDR1 and CDR2 from the germline V gene are SNHLY and FYNNEI. The CDR3 runs 15 residues. The CDR3 bases are TGTGCCAGCAGTGAAGGGGCAGGGGCGGGCTATGGCTACACCTTC. It is translated as CASSEGAGAGYGYTF.

V usage is TRBV29-1 and J usage is TRBJ2-2, with 10 bases identical to TRBD1. V trimming: 6 bases; J trimming: 5 bases; junction bases outside the gene matches: 12. Germline V CDR1 and CDR2: SQVTM, ANQGSEA. The CDR3 runs to 16 residues. The CDR3 nucleotides are TGCAGCGTACCCATCGGGGGGACAGGGGATACCGGGGAGCTGTTTTTT. It yields the protein CSVPIGGTGDTGELFF.

V usage is TRBV4-3 and J usage is TRBJ2-7; a weak D match, TRBD1 (6 bases). Trimming left V 0 bases short and J 0 bases short, with 9 bases between. CDR1 is LGHNA, CDR2 YSLEER, per germline. The CDR3 runs to 15 residues. This chain's CDR3 is CASSQDADSSYEQYF. The DNA for the CDR3 is TGCGCCAGCAGCCAAGATGCGGACAGCTCCTACGAGCAGTACTTC.

The chain links TRBV9 to TRBJ2-1; either TRBD1 or TRBD2 may supply D (5 bases each). V lost 0 bases to trimming and J lost 9 bases, with 13 bases between them. The CDR3 extends over 14 amino acids. CDR1 and CDR2 (germline): SGDLS, YYNGEE. The CDR3 bases are TGTGCCAGCAGCGTAGGTGGGGGAATGGGTGAGCAGTTCTTC. This translates into CASSVGGGMGEQFF.

This clone was counted a single time. The V and J genes are TRBV21-1 and TRBJ2-7; the listed D gene, TRBD1, was not tested against the DNA. TRBV21-1 is a pseudogene locus. This CDR3 has 18 residues. CDR3 nucleotide sequence: TGTGCCAGCAGCAAAGAGGCTCCCATGGGACAGGGCGCTTTAGTGCAGTACTTC. It codes for CASSKEAPMGQGALVQYF.

V usage is TRBV9 and J usage is TRBJ2-7; D call uncertain. This CDR3 spans 15 amino acids. V dropped 4 bases and J dropped 0 bases, with 14 bases sitting between them. The V gene's germline CDR1 is SGDLS and CDR2 YYNGEE. The CDR3: CASSPYGGSSYEQYF. Written as DNA, the CDR3 is TGTGCCAGCAGCCCCTATGGCGGCAGCTCCTACGAGCAGTACTTC.

V is TRBV19 and J is TRBJ2-5; D is undetermined. CDR1 is LNHDA, CDR2 SQIVND, per germline (reference sequence). The ends were cut back, 5 bases at V and 1 base at J, with 14 bases in the middle. The CDR3 runs to 15 residues. This CDR3 reads CASSGSAEPQETQYF. CDR3 nucleotides: TGTGCCAGTAGTGGTTCGGCAGAACCCCAAGAGACCCAGTACTTC.

The rearrangement uses TRBV4-1 and TRBJ2-7, with D perhaps matching TRBD1 or TRBD2 (5 bases each). The V gene's germline CDR1 is MGHRA and CDR2 YSYEKL. This CDR3 is built from 15 residues. The V gene lost 0 bases and the J gene lost 1 base, with 10 bases spanning the gap. Here the CDR3 DNA reads TGCGCCAGCAGCCAAGATGGTGGGGGATCCTACGAGCAGTACTTC. The encoded protein is CASSQDGGGSYEQYF.

The chain combines TRBV4-3 with TRBJ2-7, with a tentative D call TRBD2 (6 bases). The CDR3 covers 15 residues. Germline loops: CDR1 LGHNA, CDR2 YSLEER. The V and J ends lost 3 bases and 4 bases respectively, with 16 bases between them. The CDR3 nucleotides read TGCGCCAGCAGCCAGGATATCTGGCGGGGTTACGAGCAGTACTTC. It codes for CASSQDIWRGYEQYF.